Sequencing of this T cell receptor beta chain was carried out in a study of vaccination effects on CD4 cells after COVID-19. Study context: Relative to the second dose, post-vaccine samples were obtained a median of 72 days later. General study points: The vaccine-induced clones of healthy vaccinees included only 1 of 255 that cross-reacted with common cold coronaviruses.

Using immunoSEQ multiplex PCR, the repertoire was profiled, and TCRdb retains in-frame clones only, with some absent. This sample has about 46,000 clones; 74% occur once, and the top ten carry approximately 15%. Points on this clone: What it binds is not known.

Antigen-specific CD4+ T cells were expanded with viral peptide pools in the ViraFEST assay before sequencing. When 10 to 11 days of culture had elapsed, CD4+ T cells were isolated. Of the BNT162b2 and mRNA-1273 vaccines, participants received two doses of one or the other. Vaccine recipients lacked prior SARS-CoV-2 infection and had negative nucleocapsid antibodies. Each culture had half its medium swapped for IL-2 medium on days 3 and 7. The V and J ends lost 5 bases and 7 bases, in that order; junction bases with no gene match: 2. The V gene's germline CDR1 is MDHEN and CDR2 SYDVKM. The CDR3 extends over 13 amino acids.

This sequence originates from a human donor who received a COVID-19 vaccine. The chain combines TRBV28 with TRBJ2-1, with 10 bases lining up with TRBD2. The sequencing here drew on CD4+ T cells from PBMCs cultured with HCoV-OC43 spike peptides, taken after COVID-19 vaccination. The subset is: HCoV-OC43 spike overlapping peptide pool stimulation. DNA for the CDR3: TGTGCCAGCAGTGGGGGACTAGCGAATGAGCAGTTCTTC. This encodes CASSGGLANEQFF.